The clone carrying this T cell receptor (beta chain) was detected only once. Its antigen is currently unknown. Samples came from healthy bone marrow donors. At collection, donors were nominally healthy, but unrecorded immune exposures were probable. The germline CDR1 and CDR2 sequences are SGHRS and YFSETQ. This CDR3 region has 14 residues. The V gene lost 4 bases and the J gene lost 1 base, with 8 bases spanning the gap. These data come from a study of cytomegalovirus exposure and HLA in healthy donors. The study, taken as a whole, reports: TCR beta chains numbering more than 150 were designated cytomegalovirus-associated. For most TCR beta V segments, an earlier analysis put the productive rate at about 87% or about 30% of the time.

Primers for the PCR totalled 60 Vbeta and 13 Jbeta. The table came from immunoSEQ multiplex PCR; TCRdb's copy has only in-frame clones and leaves some out. The repertoire holds roughly 100,000 clones, more than 75% seen once, with roughly 4.9% in the top ten. This TCR was sampled from a woman in her late teens or twenties in good health and CMV-seropositive. The material sequenced was PBMCs. The genes are TRBV5-1 and TRBJ2-2; D is uncertain. CDR3 sequence: CASSPYGNTGELFF. For the CDR3, the DNA is TGCGCCAGCAGCCCCTACGGGAACACCGGGGAGCTGTTTTTT.